One sample yielded the 20 T cell receptor beta chains listed below, sequenced in a study of T cell responses to AZD1222 COVID-19 vaccine (dated by TCRdb to the early 2020s). Read against the paper, the sample's time point label means: about 28 days (+/-7) after the second vaccine dose. The library was produced with the immunoSEQ multiplex PCR assay. Drawn from immuneACCESS, this table holds only the in-frame rearrangements with V and J called that TCRdb kept. Clones are partly lost; checked studies trace under half to an unresolved V gene and leave the rest unexplained. This sample holds about 140,000 clones; nearly 95% were observed only once. Roughly 3.6% of the sample belongs to the ten largest clones. Specimen: peripheral blood, collected 28 days after the second AZD1222 dose. Receptor source: an adult who received the AZD1222 COVID-19 vaccine.

This clone was detected only once. V and J are TRBV29-1 and TRBJ2-5; the match to TRBD2 covers 9 bases. CDR1 is SQVTM and CDR2 is ANQGSEA in the germline V gene. The CDR3 is made up of 16 amino acids. Trimming at V came to 4 bases and at J to 4 bases, leaving 13 bases not matched to a gene. The CDR3: CSVAAGGPVLTETQYF. In nucleotides, the CDR3 is TGCAGCGTTGCGGCGGGAGGGCCGGTACTGACAGAGACCCAGTACTTC. Full variable domain (rest looked up from reference TRBV29-1 and TRBJ2-5): SAVISQKPSRDICQRGTSLTIQCQVDSQVTMMFWYRQQPGQSLTLIATANQGSEATYESGFVIDKFPISRPNLTFSTLTVSNMSPEDSSIYLCSVAAGGPVLTETQYFGPGTRLLVL.

The chain links TRBV5-1 to TRBJ2-5; TRBD1 matches at 11 bases. CDR1 is SGHRS, CDR2 YFSETQ, per germline. J gave up 5 bases and V 0 bases, and 6 bases lay outside the gene matches. CDR3 size: 16 residues. The CDR3 region is CASSLDGQGALETQYF. In DNA, the CDR3 is TGCGCCAGCAGCTTGGATGGACAGGGGGCTCTGGAGACCCAGTACTTC.

A word on this clone: Other DNA sequences of this sample code for an identical CDR3. CDR3 sequence (DNA): TGTGCCAGCAGTAACAGTAATCAGCCCCAGCATTTT. The encoded protein is CASSNSNQPQHF. The chain recombines TRBV12-3 or TRBV12-4 with TRBJ1-5, with D unclear. This CDR3 is 12 amino acids long. V was pared by 5 bases and J by 4 bases, with 6 bases between.

The chain joins TRBV28 to TRBJ2-5; D gene unclear. With 2 bases removed from V and 0 bases from J, the gap between germline ends came to 7 bases. Germline values: CDR1 MDHEN, CDR2 SYDVKM. This CDR3 has 14 amino acids. CDR3 region: CASSLASYQETQYF. The CDR3 nucleotides read TGTGCCAGCAGTTTAGCCAGCTACCAAGAGACCCAGTACTTC.

J is TRBJ2-3 and V is TRBV28; 9 bases map to TRBD2. The CDR3 spans 16 residues. The germline V gene has CDR1 MDHEN and CDR2 SYDVKM. The junction had 4 bases not matched to a gene; V was cut back by 2 bases and J by 1 base. The CDR3 loop is CASSLASGARTDTQYF. CDR3 coding DNA: TGTGCCAGCAGTTTAGCTAGCGGGGCCCGCACAGATACGCAGTATTTT.

The V gene is TRBV3-1 (or the pseudogene TRBV3-2), the J gene TRBJ1-3; D gene ambiguous. The CDR3 spans 14 residues. CDR1 and CDR2 (germline): LGHDT, YNNKEL (reference sequence). Trimming took 1 base from V and 1 from J, leaving 5 bases between them. The CDR3 bases are TGTGCCAGCAGCCAAGTCCTTTCTGGAAACACCATATATTTT. This encodes CASSQVLSGNTIYF.

The chain joins TRBV9 to TRBJ1-1; 8 bases match TRBD1. V was pared by 4 bases and J by 1 base, with 6 bases of the junction left unmatched. The CDR3 length is 15 residues. Germline V CDR1 and CDR2: SGDLS, YYNGEE. CDR3 DNA sequence: TGTGCCAGCAGCACACGGACAGGGACGAACACTGAAGCTTTCTTT. Translated: CASSTRTGTNTEAFF.

This clone was seen a single time. The chain couples TRBV19 to TRBJ2-7; 9 nucleotides agree with TRBD1. V dropped 4 bases and J dropped 5; count of bases not matched to a gene: 6. The CDR3 spans 14 residues. In germline, CDR1 is LNHDA, CDR2 SQIVND (reference sequence). The CDR3: CASSNRGPGDEQYF. The CDR3, as DNA: TGTGCCAGTAGTAACAGGGGGCCGGGGGACGAGCAGTACTTC.

The rearrangement joins TRBV15 to TRBJ2-7; 7 bases are a match to TRBD1. V gave up 4 bases and J gave up 2 bases; unmatched junction bases: 14. Germline V gives CDR1 LNHNV, CDR2 YYDKDF (reference sequence). The CDR3 extends over 17 amino acids. The CDR3 protein is CATSIETGFVLTYEQYF. The CDR3 region has the DNA TGTGCCACCAGCATCGAGACAGGGTTCGTCCTTACCTACGAGCAGTACTTC.

This chain joins TRBV24-1 and TRBJ1-2; 8 bases are shared with TRBD1. The CDR3 consists of 15 residues. V was clipped by 4 bases and J by 8 bases; unmatched bases: 11. Germline V lookup: CDR1 KGHDR, CDR2 SFDVKD. The CDR3 spells CATSDPGQGRGGYTF. CDR3 coding DNA: TGTGCCACCAGTGACCCTGGACAGGGTAGGGGGGGCTACACCTTC.

The sample holds one count of this clone. J is TRBJ2-3 and V is TRBV5-4; possibly TRBD1 or TRBD2 for D (5 bases each). The germline V gene has CDR1 SGHNT and CDR2 YYREEE (reference sequence). This CDR3 spans 14 amino acids. The V end was cut by 4 bases, the J end by 5 bases, with 14 bases between. CDR3 amino acids: CASSIQGREDTQYF. DNA of the CDR3: TGTGCCAGCAGCATTCAGGGCCGGGAAGATACGCAGTATTTT.

The rearrangement uses TRBV2 and TRBJ2-3; 7 nucleotides align to TRBD2. Unmatched junction bases numbered 14, after V lost 6 bases and J lost 5 bases. The CDR3 runs to 16 residues. Germline values: CDR1 SNHLY, CDR2 FYNNEI. The CDR3 nucleotides read TGTGCCAGCAGCTCACTCGGGACTCCGGGAGGAGATACGCAGTATTTT. This sequence encodes CASSSLGTPGGDTQYF. Filled out from reference TRBV2 and TRBJ2-3, the complete variable domain reads EPEVTQTPSHQVTQMGQEVILRCVPISNHLYFYWYRQILGQKVEFLVSFYNNEISEKSEIFDDQFSVERPDGSNFTLKIRSTKLEDSAMYFCASSSLGTPGGDTQYFGPGTRLTVL.

V usage is TRBV2 and J usage is TRBJ1-5; possible D gene TRBD1, 6 bases. V was shortened by 3 bases and J by 0 bases, with 12 bases between the two germline ends. The length of the CDR3 is 16 residues. CDR1 and CDR2 from the germline V gene are SNHLY and FYNNEI. The CDR3 DNA sequence: TGTGCCAGCAGTGATCGGACAGAATATAGCAATCAGCCCCAGCATTTT. The encoded protein is CASSDRTEYSNQPQHF.

This clone was counted between two and nine times. The rearrangement uses TRBV6-2 or TRBV6-3 and TRBJ2-1; 11 bases align to TRBD2. Germline values: CDR1 MNHEY, CDR2 SVGEGT. The CDR3 runs to 15 residues. V was clipped by 3 bases and J by 8 bases; unmatched bases: 6. CDR3: CASSYLAGGSHEQFF. The CDR3 DNA is TGTGCCAGCAGTTATCTAGCGGGAGGCTCCCATGAGCAGTTCTTC.

Comments on this clone: An end of the junction does not agree with germline; a read error may underlie this. The rearrangement uses TRBV7-7 and TRBJ1-3; D is unresolved. Per germline, CDR1 SSHAT and CDR2 FNYEAQ (reference sequence). The length of the CDR3 is 14 residues. CDR3 loop: CASSLYGTGNTIYF. The CDR3 region has the DNA TGTGCTAGCAGCTTGTATGGGACTGGAAACACCATATATTTT.

The chain is built from TRBV11-2 and TRBJ2-2; D tentatively fits TRBD1 or TRBD2 (5 bases each). CDR1 is SGHAT, CDR2 FQNNGV, per germline. The CDR3 consists of 15 residues. The V end lost 3 bases, the J end lost 4 bases, and 12 bases lay between the germline ends. The DNA for the CDR3 is TGTGCCAGCAGCTTGGGACCGTTGGTCACCGGGGAGCTGTTTTTT. Its translation is CASSLGPLVTGELFF.

The V gene is TRBV10-3, the J gene TRBJ1-1; perhaps TRBD1 as D (6 bases). The CDR3 extends over 14 amino acids. Between the trimmed V and J ends, which lost 2 bases and 5 bases, there was a span of 12 bases. CDR1 is ENHRY and CDR2 is SYGVKD in the germline V gene. The DNA for the CDR3 is TGTGCCATCAGTGAGACAGGGTCGGGAACTGAAGCTTTCTTT. This gives the protein CAISETGSGTEAFF.

The rearrangement uses TRBV28 and TRBJ1-2, with TRBD1 matching 8 bases. The germline V gene has CDR1 MDHEN and CDR2 SYDVKM. The CDR3 spans 17 residues. V was pared by 2 bases and J by 8 bases, with 16 bases of the junction left unmatched. In DNA, the CDR3 is TGTGCCAGCAGTTTAAAGCCCCCTCCAGGGGGCGAAGTCGGCTACACCTTC. As protein: CASSLKPPPGGEVGYTF.

The chain joins TRBV5-1 to TRBJ2-2, with D maybe TRBD2 (6 bases). Germline CDR1 SGHRS, CDR2 YFSETQ. The CDR3 contains 17 residues. Between the trimmed V and J ends, which lost 0 bases and 3 bases, there was a span of 15 bases. CDR3 protein: CASSLAAIAEYTGELFF. Here the CDR3 DNA reads TGCGCCAGCAGCTTGGCCGCGATAGCGGAGTACACCGGGGAGCTGTTTTTT.

This chain uses TRBV9 with TRBJ2-3; 7 nucleotides line up with TRBD2. This CDR3 contains 17 residues. Germline loops: CDR1 SGDLS, CDR2 YYNGEE. With V trimmed by 0 bases and J by 2 bases, 9 bases remained unmatched. The CDR3 DNA sequence: TGTGCCAGCAGCGTAGGATCCCTAGCGGATTTCACAGATACGCAGTATTTT. It codes for CASSVGSLADFTDTQYF.